A selection of T cell receptor beta chains follows, all from one sample in a study of T cell repertoires in cytomegalovirus infection. Their target antigens are unknown. TCRdb independently ran MiXCR on the reads; one entry per CDR3 protein. Of approximately 1,000,000 distinct CDR3 sequences listed, approximately 31% were seen once; the top ten hold 13%. Sequencing used cultured CD8+ T cells from PBMCs, obtained from culture after CMV antigen stimulation. Source of these receptors: a human donor in good health (CMV status not recorded). Some clones in this sample may be carry-over from other donors' samples. The CDR3 runs from the conserved cysteine through the conserved F or W. The order of the fields is CDR3 length, clone size, V gene, J gene, CDR3 protein. Clone size is not always given. Where it is, it says once, few, many or a class for expanded clones.

15	few	TRBV11-3	TRBJ2-1	CASSLDMSSDNEQFF
16	many	TRBV7-2	TRBJ2-5	CASQLLAGGPEETQYF
15	.	TRBV6-2/TRBV6-3	TRBJ1-5	CASSYSYSYNQPQHF
18	many	TRBV7-2	TRBJ1-6	CASSLVLAGQGPNSPLHF
14	.	TRBV28	TRBJ1-2	CASSWDRGRVGYTF
14	many	TRBV27	TRBJ1-1	CASSSGQGFTEAFF
14	.	TRBV19	TRBJ2-1	CASSPQGHPNEQFF
14	.	TRBV20-1	TRBJ1-2	CSASGEEINYGYTF
14	.	TRBV6-2/TRBV6-3	TRBJ2-3	CASTRRGATDTQYF
16	once	TRBV7-4	TRBJ2-7	CANSLSGTVSSYEQYF
13	few	TRBV12-3/TRBV12-4	TRBJ1-1	CASSHSTNTEAFF
13	few	TRBV19	TRBJ1-5	CASSIGIYQPQHF
16	.	TRBV5-6	TRBJ2-3	CASSWDLSGGTDTQYF
15	few	TRBV9	TRBJ2-1	CASTGHKGARAEQFF
13	many	TRBV7-2	TRBJ1-2	CASRDGSNYGYTF
18	.	TRBV15	TRBJ2-3	CATSRKRQGAKSTDTQYF
14	.	TRBV24-1	TRBJ2-1	CATSDLGGYNEQFF
13	.	TRBV12-3/TRBV12-4	TRBJ1-1	CASIPDTYTEAFF
16	.	TRBV7-4	TRBJ2-5	CASSSTSGTLQETQYF
14	many	TRBV7-8	TRBJ1-2	CASSLAETGYGYTF
15	few	TRBV7-9	TRBJ1-1	CASSPEKGLFTEAFF
13	.	TRBV29-1	TRBJ2-1	CSVRVPSGNEQFF
15	few	TRBV7-8	TRBJ1-1	CASSPMIGMNTEAFF
13	many	TRBV7-2	TRBJ2-2	CASNPTSLSELFF
15	many	TRBV7-8	TRBJ1-5	CASSSTGHSNQPQHF
16	few	TRBV4-1	TRBJ2-1	CASSQGDRGVGNEQFF
18	few	TRBV6-5	TRBJ1-6	CASSYSRFGGGISSPLHF